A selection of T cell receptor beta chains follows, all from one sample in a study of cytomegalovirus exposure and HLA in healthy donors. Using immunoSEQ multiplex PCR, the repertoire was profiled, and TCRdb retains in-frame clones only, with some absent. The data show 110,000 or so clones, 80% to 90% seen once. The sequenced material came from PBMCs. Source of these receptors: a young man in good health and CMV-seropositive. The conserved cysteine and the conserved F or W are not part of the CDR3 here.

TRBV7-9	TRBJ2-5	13	ASSFGQVIEETQY
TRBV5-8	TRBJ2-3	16	ASSPYKGQTVGTDTQY
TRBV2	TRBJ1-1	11	ASTQGLVAEAF
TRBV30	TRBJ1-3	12	AFSQAFSGNTIY
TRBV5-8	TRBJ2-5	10	ASSSGQETQY
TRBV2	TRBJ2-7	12	ASSENRGGYEQY
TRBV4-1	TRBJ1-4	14	ASSQEGGTGNEKLF
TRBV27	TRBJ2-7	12	ASSPWGGVYEQY
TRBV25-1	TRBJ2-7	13	ASSEYRGSPYEQY
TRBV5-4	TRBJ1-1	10	ASAGLNTEAF
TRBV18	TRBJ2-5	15	ASSPKRFLAGQETQY
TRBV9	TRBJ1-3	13	ASSAPRGSGNTIY
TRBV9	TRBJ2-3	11	ASSAHHTDTQY
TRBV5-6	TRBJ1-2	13	ASSTTAGATYGYT
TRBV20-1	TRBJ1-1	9	SAHGTLEAF
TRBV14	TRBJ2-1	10	ASSPSRGEQF
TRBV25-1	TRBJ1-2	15	ASSEWVSGSSNYGYT
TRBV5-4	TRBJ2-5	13	ASSLEGQGSETQY
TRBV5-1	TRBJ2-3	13	ASSAGGPSTDTQY
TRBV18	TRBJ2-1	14	ASSPPEGASYNEQF
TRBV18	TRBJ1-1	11	ASSPQQNTEAF
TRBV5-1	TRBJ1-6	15	ASSPNTGTSYNSPLH
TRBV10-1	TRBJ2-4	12	ASGDSLAKNIQY
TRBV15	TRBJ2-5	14	ATSRDRVGTKETQY
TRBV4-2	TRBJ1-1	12	ASSRTGGRDEAF
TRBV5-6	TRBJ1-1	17	ASSLLQGSVPSKNTEAF
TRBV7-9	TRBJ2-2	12	ASSLGSTAGELF
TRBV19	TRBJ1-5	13	ASSIQDGHNQPQH
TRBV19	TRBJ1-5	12	ASSQLPGGQPQH
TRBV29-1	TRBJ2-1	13	SPPWAALEGNEQF
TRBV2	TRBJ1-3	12	ASRSGSSGNTIY
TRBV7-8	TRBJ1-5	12	ASSFDGSNQPQH
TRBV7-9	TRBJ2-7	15	ASSLIVKGQGAHEQY
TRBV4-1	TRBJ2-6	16	ASSPGVQGFSGANVLT
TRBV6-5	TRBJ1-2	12	ASSYSREAYGYT
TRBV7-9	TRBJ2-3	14	ASSLGTGTSRDTQY
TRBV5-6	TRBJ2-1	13	ASSFGQVGYNEQF
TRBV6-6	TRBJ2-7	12	ASSRGTANYEQY
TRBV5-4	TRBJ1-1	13	ASSLPDRGIRGAF
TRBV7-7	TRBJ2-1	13	ASSPDTGSYNEQF
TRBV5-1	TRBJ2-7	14	ASSFLTGSTGSEQY
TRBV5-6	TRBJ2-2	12	ASSLNRNTGELF
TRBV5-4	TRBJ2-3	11	ASRLSGGDTQY
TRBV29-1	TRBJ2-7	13	SVEGGTSRLNEQY
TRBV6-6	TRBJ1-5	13	ASKEVRAGDQPQH
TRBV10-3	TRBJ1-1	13	AISGANRANTEAF
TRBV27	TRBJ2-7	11	ASRRGQYYEQY
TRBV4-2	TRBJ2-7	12	ASSPGVSSYEQY